This TCR beta chain was retrieved from a study of T cells in Graves' hyperthyroidism and ophthalmopathy. Overall study results and limits: Most thyroid clonotypes that were expanded above 0.001 also turned up in blood.

V trimming: 3 bases; J trimming: 6 bases; junction bases outside the gene matches: 3. Germline V gene sequence: CDR1 MNHEY, CDR2 SMNVEV (reference sequence). The CDR3 covers 13 residues. RNA transcripts were the template for amplifying TCR beta CDR3 regions. A set of HTBI primers served as the primers for a first-round RT-PCR of the TCR CDR3. Via MiXCR, TCRdb re-called the multiplex PCR reads, giving one row per CDR3 protein. The sample comprises a few hundred thousand distinct CDR3 sequences, approximately 23% of which are singletons, and less than 65% rests with the top ten. Regarding this clonotype: Its antigen is as yet unknown.

This receptor was taken from a woman in her 70s with Graves' ophthalmopathy. This chain uses TRBV27 with TRBJ2-3; 7 positions agree with TRBD2. The sample consisted of blood. The chain's CDR3 is CASSFLTSDTQYF. CDR3 sequence (DNA): TGTGCCAGCAGTTTCCTGACTAGCGATACGCAGTATTTT.